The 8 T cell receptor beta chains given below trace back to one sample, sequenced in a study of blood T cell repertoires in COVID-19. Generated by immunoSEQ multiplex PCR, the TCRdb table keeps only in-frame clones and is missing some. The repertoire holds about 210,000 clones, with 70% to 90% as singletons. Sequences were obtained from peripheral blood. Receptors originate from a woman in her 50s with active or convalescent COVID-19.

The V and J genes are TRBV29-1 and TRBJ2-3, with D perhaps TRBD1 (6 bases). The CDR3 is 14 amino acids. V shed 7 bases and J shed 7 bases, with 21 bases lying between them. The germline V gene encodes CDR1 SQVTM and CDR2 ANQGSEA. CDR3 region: CSAYRELPLYTQYF. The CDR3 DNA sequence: TGCAGCGCCTACAGGGAACTCCCCCTGTATACGCAGTATTTT.

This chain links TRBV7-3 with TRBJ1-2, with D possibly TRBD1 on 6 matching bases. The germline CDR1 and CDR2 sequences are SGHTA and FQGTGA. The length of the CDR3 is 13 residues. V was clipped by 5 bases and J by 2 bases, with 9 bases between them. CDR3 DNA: TGTGCCAGCAGCCCTCAGGGGAACTATGGCTACACCTTC. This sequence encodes CASSPQGNYGYTF.

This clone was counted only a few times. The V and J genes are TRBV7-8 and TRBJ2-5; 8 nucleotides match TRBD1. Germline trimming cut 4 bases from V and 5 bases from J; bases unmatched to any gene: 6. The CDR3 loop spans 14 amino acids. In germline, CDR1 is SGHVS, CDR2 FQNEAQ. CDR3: CASSSDRESETQYF. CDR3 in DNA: TGTGCCAGCAGCTCGGACAGGGAGAGTGAGACCCAGTACTTC.

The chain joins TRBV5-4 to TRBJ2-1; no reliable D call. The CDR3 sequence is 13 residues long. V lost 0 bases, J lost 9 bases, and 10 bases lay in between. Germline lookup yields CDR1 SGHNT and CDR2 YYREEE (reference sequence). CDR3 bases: TGTGCCAGCAGCTTGGTGAAGACTGGTGAGCAGTTCTTC. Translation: CASSLVKTGEQFF. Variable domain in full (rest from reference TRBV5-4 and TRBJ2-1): ETGVTQSPTHLIKTRGQQVTLRCSSQSGHNTVSWYQQALGQGPQFIFQYYREEENGRGNFPPRFSGLQFPNYSSELNVNALELDDSALYLCASSLVKTGEQFFGPGTRLTVL.

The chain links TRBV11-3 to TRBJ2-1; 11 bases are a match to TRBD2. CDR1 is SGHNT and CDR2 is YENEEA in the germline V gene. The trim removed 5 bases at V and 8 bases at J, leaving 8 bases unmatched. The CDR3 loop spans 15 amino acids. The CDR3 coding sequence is TGTGCCAGCAGCGCTTTAGCGGGAGGGCGGCATGAGCAGTTCTTC. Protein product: CASSALAGGRHEQFF.

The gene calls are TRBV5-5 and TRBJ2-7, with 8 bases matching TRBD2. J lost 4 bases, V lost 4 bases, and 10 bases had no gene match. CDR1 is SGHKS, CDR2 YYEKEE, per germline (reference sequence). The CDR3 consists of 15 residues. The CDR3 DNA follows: TGTGCCAGCAGCCGTGCCGGGACTAGGGGTTACGAGCAGTACTTC. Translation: CASSRAGTRGYEQYF.

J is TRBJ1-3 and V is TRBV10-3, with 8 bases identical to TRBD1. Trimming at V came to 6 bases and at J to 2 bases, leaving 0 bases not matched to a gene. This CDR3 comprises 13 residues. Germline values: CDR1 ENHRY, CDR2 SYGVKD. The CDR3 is CAIRTGAGNTIYF. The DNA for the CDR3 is TGTGCCATCAGGACAGGGGCTGGAAACACCATATATTTT.

CDR3 coding DNA: TGTGCCAGCAGCTTTGGCGGGAGTCAGACCCAGTACTTC. It specifies CASSFGGSQTQYF. V and J are TRBV5-6 and TRBJ2-5, with 7 bases identical to TRBD2. The CDR3 spans 13 residues. Germline-derived CDR1 and CDR2 are SGHDT and YYEEEE. Trimming cost V 2 bases and J 6 bases; bases outside gene matches: 4.